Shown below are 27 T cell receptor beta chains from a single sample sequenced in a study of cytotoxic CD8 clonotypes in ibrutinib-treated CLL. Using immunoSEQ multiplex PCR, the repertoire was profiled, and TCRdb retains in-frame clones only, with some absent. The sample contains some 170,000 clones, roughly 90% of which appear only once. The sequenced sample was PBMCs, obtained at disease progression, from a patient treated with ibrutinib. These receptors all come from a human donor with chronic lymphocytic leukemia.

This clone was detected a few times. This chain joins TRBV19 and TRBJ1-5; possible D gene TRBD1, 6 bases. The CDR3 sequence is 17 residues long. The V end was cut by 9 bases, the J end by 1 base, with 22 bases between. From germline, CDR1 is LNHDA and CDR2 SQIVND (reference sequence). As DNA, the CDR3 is TGTGCCAGCGCAACAGGGCTGGCTTTAGTGAGCAATCAGCCCCAGCATTTT. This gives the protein CASATGLALVSNQPQHF.

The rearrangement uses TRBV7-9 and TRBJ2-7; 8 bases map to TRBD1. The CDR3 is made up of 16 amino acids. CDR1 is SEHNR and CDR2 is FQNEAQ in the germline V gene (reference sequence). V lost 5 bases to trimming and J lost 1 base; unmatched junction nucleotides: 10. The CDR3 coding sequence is TGTGCCAGCAGCGCCCGGACAGGGCCTTCTTCCTACGAGCAGTACTTC. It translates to CASSARTGPSSYEQYF.

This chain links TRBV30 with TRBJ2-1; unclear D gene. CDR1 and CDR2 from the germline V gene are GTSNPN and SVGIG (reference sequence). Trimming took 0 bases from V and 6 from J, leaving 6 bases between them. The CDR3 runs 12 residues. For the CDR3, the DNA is TGTGCCTGGAGTGTAACCACCAATGAGCAGTTCTTC. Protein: CAWSVTTNEQFF.

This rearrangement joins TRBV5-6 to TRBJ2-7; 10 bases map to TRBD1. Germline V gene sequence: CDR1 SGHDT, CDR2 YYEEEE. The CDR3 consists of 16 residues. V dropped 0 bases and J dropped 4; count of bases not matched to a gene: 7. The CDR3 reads CASSLVGTGVWYEQYF. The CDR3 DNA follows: TGTGCCAGCAGCTTGGTCGGGACAGGGGTTTGGTACGAGCAGTACTTC.

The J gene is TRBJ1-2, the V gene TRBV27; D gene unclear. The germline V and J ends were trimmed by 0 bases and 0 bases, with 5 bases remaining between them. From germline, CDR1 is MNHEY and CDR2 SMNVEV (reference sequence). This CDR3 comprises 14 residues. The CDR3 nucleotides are TGTGCCAGCAGTTTATCAGGGCCTAACTATGGCTACACCTTC. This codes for CASSLSGPNYGYTF.

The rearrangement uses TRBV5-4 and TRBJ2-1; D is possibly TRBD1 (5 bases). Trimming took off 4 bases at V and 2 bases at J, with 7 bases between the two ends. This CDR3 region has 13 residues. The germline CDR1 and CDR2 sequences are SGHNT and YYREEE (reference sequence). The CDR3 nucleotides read TGTGCCAGCAGCGGACAAACCTACAATGAGCAGTTCTTC. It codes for CASSGQTYNEQFF.

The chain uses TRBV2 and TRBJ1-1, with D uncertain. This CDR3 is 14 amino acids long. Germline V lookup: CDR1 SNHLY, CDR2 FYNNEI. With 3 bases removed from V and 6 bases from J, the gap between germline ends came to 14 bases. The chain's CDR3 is CASSDAQFGAEAFF. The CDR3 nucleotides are TGTGCCAGCAGTGATGCGCAATTTGGGGCTGAAGCTTTCTTT.

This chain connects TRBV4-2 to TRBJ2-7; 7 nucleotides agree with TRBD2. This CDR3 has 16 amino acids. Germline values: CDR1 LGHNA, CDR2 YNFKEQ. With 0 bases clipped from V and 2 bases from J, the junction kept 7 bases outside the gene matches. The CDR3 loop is CASSQDIGAGTYEQYF. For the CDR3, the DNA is TGTGCCAGCAGCCAAGATATAGGAGCGGGGACCTACGAGCAGTACTTC.

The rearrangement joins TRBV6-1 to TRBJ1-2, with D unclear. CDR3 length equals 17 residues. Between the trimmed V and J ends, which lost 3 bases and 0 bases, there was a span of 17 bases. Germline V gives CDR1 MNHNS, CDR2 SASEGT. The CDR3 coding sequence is TGTGCCAGCAGTGATCTGGGAGGGTTTGGTACTAACTATGGCTACACCTTC. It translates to CASSDLGGFGTNYGYTF.

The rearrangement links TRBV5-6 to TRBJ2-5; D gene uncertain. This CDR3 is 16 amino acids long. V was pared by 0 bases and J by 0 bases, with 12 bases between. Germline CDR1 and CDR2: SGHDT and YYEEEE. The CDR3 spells CASSLAGAAYQETQYF. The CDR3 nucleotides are TGTGCCAGCAGCTTGGCGGGTGCAGCGTACCAAGAGACCCAGTACTTC.

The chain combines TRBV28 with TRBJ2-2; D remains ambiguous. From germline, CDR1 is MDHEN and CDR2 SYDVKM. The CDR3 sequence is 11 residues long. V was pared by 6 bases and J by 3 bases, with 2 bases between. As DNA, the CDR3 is TGTGCCAGCAGCTACACCGGGGAGCTGTTTTTT. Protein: CASSYTGELFF.

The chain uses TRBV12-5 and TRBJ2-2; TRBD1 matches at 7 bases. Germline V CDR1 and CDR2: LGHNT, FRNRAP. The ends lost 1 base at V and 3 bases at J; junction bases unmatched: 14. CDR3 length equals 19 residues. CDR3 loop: CASGLGTTAGGVDTGELFF. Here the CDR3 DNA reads TGTGCTAGTGGTTTGGGGACAACGGCAGGGGGAGTCGACACCGGGGAGCTGTTTTTT.

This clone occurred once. In DNA form, the CDR3 reads TGCAGCGTTGTTAGGTATGGGGACAGATTAAAAGAGACCCAGTACTTC. Residues: CSVVRYGDRLKETQYF. The chain is built from TRBV29-1 and TRBJ2-5; 7 bases agree with TRBD1. The trim removed 4 bases at V and 3 bases at J, leaving 14 bases unmatched. This CDR3 has 16 residues. Germline V gene lookup returns CDR1 SQVTM and CDR2 ANQGSEA.

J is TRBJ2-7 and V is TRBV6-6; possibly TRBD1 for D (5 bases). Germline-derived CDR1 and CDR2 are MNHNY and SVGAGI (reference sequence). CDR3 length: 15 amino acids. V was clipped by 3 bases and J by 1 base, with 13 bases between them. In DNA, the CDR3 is TGTGCCAGCAGTTATGGCAGGGCCGGGTCCTACGAGCAGTACTTC. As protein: CASSYGRAGSYEQYF.

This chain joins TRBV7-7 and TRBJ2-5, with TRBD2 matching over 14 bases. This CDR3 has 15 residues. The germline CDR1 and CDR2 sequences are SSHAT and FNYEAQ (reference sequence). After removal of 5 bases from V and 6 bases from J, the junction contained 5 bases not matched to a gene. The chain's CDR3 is CASSAGTSGSKTQYF. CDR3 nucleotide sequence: TGTGCCAGCAGCGCCGGGACTAGCGGGAGCAAGACCCAGTACTTC.

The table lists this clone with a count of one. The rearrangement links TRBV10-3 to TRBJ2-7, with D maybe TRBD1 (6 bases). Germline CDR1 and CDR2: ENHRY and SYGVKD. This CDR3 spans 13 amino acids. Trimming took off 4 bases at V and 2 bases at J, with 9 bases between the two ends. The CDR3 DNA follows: TGTGCCATCAGTGGGACAGCTGCCTACGAGCAGTACTTC. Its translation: CAISGTAAYEQYF.

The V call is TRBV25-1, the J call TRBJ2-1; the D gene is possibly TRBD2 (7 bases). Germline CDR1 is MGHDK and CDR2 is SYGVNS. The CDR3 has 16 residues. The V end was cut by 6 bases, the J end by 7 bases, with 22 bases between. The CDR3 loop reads CASRGPGGRYRNEQFF. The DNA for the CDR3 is TGTGCCAGCAGGGGCCCGGGGGGCCGGTATCGGAATGAGCAGTTCTTC.

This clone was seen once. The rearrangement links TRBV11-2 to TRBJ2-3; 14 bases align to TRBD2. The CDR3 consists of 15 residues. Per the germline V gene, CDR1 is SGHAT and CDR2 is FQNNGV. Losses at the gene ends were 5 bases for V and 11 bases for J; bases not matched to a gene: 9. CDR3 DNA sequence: TGTGCCAGCAGCCCCCGACTAGCGGGAGGGCCTGAGCAGTATTTT. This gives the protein CASSPRLAGGPEQYF. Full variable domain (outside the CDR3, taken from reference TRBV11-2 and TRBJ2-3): EAGVAQSPRYKIIEKRQSVAFWCNPISGHATLYWYQQILGQGPKLLIQFQNNGVVDDSQLPKDRFSAERLKGVDSTLKIQPAKLEDSAVYLCASSPRLAGGPEQYFGPGTRLTVL.

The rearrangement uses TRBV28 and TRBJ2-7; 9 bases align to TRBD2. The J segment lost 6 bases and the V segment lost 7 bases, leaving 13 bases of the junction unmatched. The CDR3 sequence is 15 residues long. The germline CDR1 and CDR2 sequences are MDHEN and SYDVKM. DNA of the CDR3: TGTGCCAGCATGGCGGCTAGCGGGATGCAAGGCGAGCAGTACTTC. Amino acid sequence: CASMAASGMQGEQYF. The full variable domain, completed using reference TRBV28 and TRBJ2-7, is DVKVTQSSRYLVKRTGEKVFLECVQDMDHENMFWYRQDPGLGLRLIYFSYDVKMKEKGDIPEGYSVSREKKERFSLILESASTNQTSMYLCASMAASGMQGEQYFGPGTRLTVT.

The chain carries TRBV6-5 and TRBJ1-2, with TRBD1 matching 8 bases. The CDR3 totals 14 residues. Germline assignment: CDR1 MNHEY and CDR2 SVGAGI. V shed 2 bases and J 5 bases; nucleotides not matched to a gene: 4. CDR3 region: CASSYRTGWYGYTF. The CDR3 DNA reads TGTGCCAGCAGTTACCGGACAGGGTGGTATGGCTACACCTTC.

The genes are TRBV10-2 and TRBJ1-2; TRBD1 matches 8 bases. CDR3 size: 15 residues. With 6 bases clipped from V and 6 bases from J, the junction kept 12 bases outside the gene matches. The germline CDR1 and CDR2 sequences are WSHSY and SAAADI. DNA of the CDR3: TGCGCCAGCAGCGCCCAAACAGGGGGAGTAGATGGCTACACCTTC. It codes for CASSAQTGGVDGYTF.

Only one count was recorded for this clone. The CDR3 sequence is CASSLSGQGVTGANVLTF. The CDR3 nucleotides read TGTGCCAGCAGCCTATCGGGACAGGGAGTGACGGGGGCCAACGTCCTGACTTTC. V and J are TRBV4-2 and TRBJ2-6; TRBD1 agrees at 9 bases. The CDR3 spans 18 residues. Trimming cost V 4 bases and J 4 bases; bases outside gene matches: 11. Per germline, CDR1 LGHNA and CDR2 YNFKEQ.

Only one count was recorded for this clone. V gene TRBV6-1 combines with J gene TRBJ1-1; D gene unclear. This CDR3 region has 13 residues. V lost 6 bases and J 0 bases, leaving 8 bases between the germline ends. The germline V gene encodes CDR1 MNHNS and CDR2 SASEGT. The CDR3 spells CASSTEMNTEAFF. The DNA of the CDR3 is TGTGCCAGCAGCACAGAGATGAACACTGAAGCTTTCTTT.

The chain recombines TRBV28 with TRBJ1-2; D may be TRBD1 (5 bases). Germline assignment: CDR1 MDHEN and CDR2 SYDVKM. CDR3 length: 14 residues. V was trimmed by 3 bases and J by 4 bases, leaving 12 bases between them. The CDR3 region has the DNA TGTGCCAGCAGTTTCCCGGGGGGGGTCTATGGCTACACCTTC. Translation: CASSFPGGVYGYTF.

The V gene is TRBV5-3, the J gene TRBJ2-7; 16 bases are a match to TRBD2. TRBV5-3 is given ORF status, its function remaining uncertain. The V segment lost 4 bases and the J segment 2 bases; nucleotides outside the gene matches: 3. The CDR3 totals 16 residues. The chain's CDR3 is CARSLGTSGRAYEQYF. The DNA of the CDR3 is TGTGCCAGAAGCCTCGGGACTAGCGGGAGGGCCTACGAGCAGTACTTC.

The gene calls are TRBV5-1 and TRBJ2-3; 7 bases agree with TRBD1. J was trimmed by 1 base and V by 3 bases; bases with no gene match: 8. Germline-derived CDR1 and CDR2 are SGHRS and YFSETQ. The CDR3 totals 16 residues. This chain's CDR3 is CASSSGTAIRTDTQYF. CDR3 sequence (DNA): TGCGCCAGCAGCTCAGGGACAGCTATTCGCACAGATACGCAGTATTTT.

CDR3 region: CASSVDSSTDTQYF. The CDR3 DNA reads TGTGCCAGCAGCGTGGACAGTAGCACAGATACGCAGTATTTT. V is TRBV9 and J is TRBJ2-3, with a tentative D call TRBD1 (6 bases). V was pared by 2 bases and J by 0 bases, with 7 bases between. The CDR3 spans 14 residues. Germline V gene sequence: CDR1 SGDLS, CDR2 YYNGEE.